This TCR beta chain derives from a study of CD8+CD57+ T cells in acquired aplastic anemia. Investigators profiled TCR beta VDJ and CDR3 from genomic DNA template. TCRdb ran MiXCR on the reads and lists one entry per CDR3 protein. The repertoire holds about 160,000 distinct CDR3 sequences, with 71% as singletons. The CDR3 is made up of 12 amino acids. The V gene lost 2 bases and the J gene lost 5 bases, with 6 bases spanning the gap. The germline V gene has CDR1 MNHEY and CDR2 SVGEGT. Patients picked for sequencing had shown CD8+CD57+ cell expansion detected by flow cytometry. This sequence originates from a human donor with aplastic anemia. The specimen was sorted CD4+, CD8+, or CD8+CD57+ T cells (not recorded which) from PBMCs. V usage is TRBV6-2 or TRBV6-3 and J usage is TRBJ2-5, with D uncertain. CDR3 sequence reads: CASSYAPETQYF. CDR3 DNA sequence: TGTGCCAGCAGTTACGCCCCCGAGACCCAGTACTTC.